The 9 T cell receptor beta chains listed next were all sequenced from one sample in a study of blood T cell repertoires in COVID-19. This table comes from immunoSEQ multiplex PCR, and its TCRdb copy is limited to in-frame clones, with some not included. The sample yields about 480,000 clones, roughly nine tenths seen once. The sequenced sample was PBMCs or T cells enriched from blood (not recorded which). These receptors originate from a woman aged 55-69 years who had recovered from COVID-19.

V usage is TRBV2 and J usage is TRBJ2-7; D might be TRBD2 (6 bases). Trimming took off 8 bases at V and 0 bases at J, with 11 bases between the two ends. The CDR3 spans 13 residues. Germline CDR1 reads SNHLY; CDR2 reads FYNNEI. CDR3 nucleotide sequence: TGTGCCAGCCGGGACGGGAGCTCCTACGAGCAGTACGTC. This gives the protein CASRDGSSYEQYV.

The chain has TRBV24-1 and TRBJ1-1, with 9 positions matching TRBD1. Germline CDR1 is KGHDR and CDR2 is SFDVKD. The CDR3 covers 15 residues. Trimming at V came to 3 bases and at J to 4 bases, leaving 5 bases not matched to a gene. The CDR3 here is CATSDQSTGGTEAFF. CDR3 DNA sequence: TGTGCCACCAGTGATCAATCGACAGGGGGCACTGAAGCTTTCTTT.

The V call is TRBV6-5, the J call TRBJ1-6, with a weak D call TRBD1 (5 bases). V was shortened by 7 bases and J by 9 bases, with 13 bases between the two germline ends. The CDR3 totals 13 residues. The germline CDR1 and CDR2 sequences are MNHEY and SVGAGI. CDR3 coding DNA: TGTGCCAGCATGACAGTTACGAGTTCACCCCTCCACTTT. This codes for CASMTVTSSPLHF.

The chain uses TRBV5-1 and TRBJ1-4; 8 bases match TRBD1. CDR1 is SGHRS, CDR2 YFSETQ, per germline. The CDR3 has 14 residues. The junction had 4 bases not matched to a gene; V was cut back by 2 bases and J by 7 bases. CDR3 in amino acids: CASSFQGASEKLFF. CDR3 DNA: TGCGCCAGCAGCTTCCAGGGGGCTAGTGAAAAACTGTTTTTT.

This clone was seen a single time. This chain joins TRBV29-1 and TRBJ1-6; 7 positions agree with TRBD1. From germline, CDR1 is SQVTM and CDR2 ANQGSEA. The CDR3 has 13 residues. J was trimmed by 4 bases and V by 7 bases; bases with no gene match: 4. This CDR3 reads CSARTGYNSPLHF. CDR3 sequence (DNA): TGCAGCGCCCGGACAGGTTATAATTCACCCCTCCACTTT.

The chain joins TRBV12-3 or TRBV12-4 to TRBJ1-1; 7 nucleotides match TRBD1. V was clipped by 6 bases and J by 3 bases; unmatched bases: 4. This CDR3 region has 13 residues. The CDR3 is CASSRQGHTEAFF. The CDR3 coding sequence is TGTGCCAGCAGCCGACAGGGTCACACTGAAGCTTTCTTT.

CDR3 sequence reads: CASSFGRGPGNTIYF. CDR3 bases: TGTGCCAGCAGCTTCGGCAGGGGGCCTGGAAACACCATATATTTT. The rearrangement uses TRBV5-6 and TRBJ1-3, with 8 positions matching TRBD1. The CDR3 is 15 residues long. Trimming took 2 bases from V and 2 from J; bases not matched to a gene: 3. Germline V gives CDR1 SGHDT, CDR2 YYEEEE.

In nucleotides, the CDR3 is TGTGCCAGCAGCTTCCAATCAGCGGGCACAGATACGCAGTATTTT. Translation gives CASSFQSAGTDTQYF. The chain couples TRBV5-4 to TRBJ2-3; possible D gene TRBD2, 5 bases. Trimming removed 2 bases from V and 1 base from J, with 11 bases in between. CDR1 and CDR2 from the germline V gene are SGHNT and YYREEE (reference sequence). The CDR3 is made up of 15 amino acids.

This clone was counted a few times. The chain employs TRBV4-2 and TRBJ1-4; weak D call: TRBD1 (5 bases). There are 15 residues in the CDR3. From germline, CDR1 is LGHNA and CDR2 YNFKEQ. The ends were cut back, 1 base at V and 5 bases at J, with 11 bases in the middle. The CDR3 DNA follows: TGTGCCAGCAGCCAAGGGGGCGGAATGAATGAAAAACTGTTTTTT. Protein sequence: CASSQGGGMNEKLFF.